The 18 T cell receptor beta chains listed next were all sequenced from one sample in a study of shared clonotypes between healthy human individuals. Profiled with immunoSEQ multiplex PCR; TCRdb holds only in-frame clones, not every one. The sample holds around 530,000 clones; around 77% are singletons and the top ten take around 13%. Sample: PBMCs. These receptors were obtained from a woman aged 40 to 50 in good health. Some clones in this sample may be carry-over from other donors' samples.

V usage is TRBV12-1 and J usage is TRBJ2-7. TRBV12-1 corresponds to a pseudogene. The CDR3 covers 16 residues. The CDR3: CASSFVATAYSYEQYF. DNA of the CDR3: TGTGCCAGCAGCTTTGTGGCTACGGCCTACTCCTACGAGCAGTACTTC.

The chain links TRBV27 to TRBJ1-2; D is unclear. V was trimmed by 2 bases and J by 1 base, leaving 11 bases between them. The CDR3 sequence is 15 residues long. CDR1 and CDR2 from the germline V gene are MNHEY and SMNVEV (reference sequence). Written as DNA, the CDR3 is TGTGCCAGCAGTTTAAACCTCGCACTTAACTATGGCTACACCTTC. Residues: CASSLNLALNYGYTF.

The CDR3 nucleotides read TGTGCCAGCAGCCCGGCCGGGCAGGGTACCAGCTATGGCTACACCTTC. Protein product: CASSPAGQGTSYGYTF. The genes are TRBV5-4 and TRBJ1-2; D perhaps matches TRBD1 (5 bases). This CDR3 is 16 amino acids long. V lost 4 bases and J lost 4, with 20 bases in between. Germline-derived CDR1 and CDR2 are SGHNT and YYREEE (reference sequence).

With regard to this clone: One end of the junction does not line up with germline, which may come from a read error. The rearrangement uses TRBV5-4 and TRBJ1-2, with 9 bases identical to TRBD1. The germline CDR1 and CDR2 sequences are SGHNT and YYREEE (reference sequence). The CDR3 spans 12 residues. CDR3 loop: CASRTTGTGYIF. CDR3 DNA: TGTGCCAGCAGAACAACCGGGACAGGGTACATCTTC.

A remark on this clone: A clone one base away is much larger, so this may be a read error. The CDR3 protein is CASSWDSGANVLTF. The DNA for the CDR3 is TGTGCCAGCAGCTGGGACTCTGGGGCCAACGTCCTGACTTTC. The rearrangement links TRBV7-9 to TRBJ2-6; D uncertain. Trimming took 4 bases from V and 0 from J, leaving 4 bases between them. The germline gives CDR1 SEHNR, CDR2 FQNEAQ (reference sequence). This CDR3 spans 14 amino acids. The entire variable domain, with the rest obtained from reference TRBV7-9 and TRBJ2-6, is as follows: DTGVSQNPRHKITKRGQNVTFRCDPISEHNRLYWYRQTLGQGPEFLTYFQNEAQLEKSRLLSDRFSAERPKGSFSTLEIQRTEQGDSAMYLCASSWDSGANVLTFGAGSRLTVL.

V usage is TRBV18 and J usage is TRBJ2-7; D gene unclear. The CDR3 loop spans 13 amino acids. Trimming left V 1 base short and J 6 bases short, with 10 bases between. Germline V gene data show CDR1 as KGHSH and CDR2 as LQKENI. The DNA for the CDR3 is TGTGCCAGCTCACCACTTGCGGATGGCGAGCAGTACTTC. Protein product: CASSPLADGEQYF.

This chain uses TRBV5-4 with TRBJ2-6, with 9 positions matching TRBD1. The CDR3 contains 17 residues. Germline V CDR1 and CDR2: SGHNT, YYREEE (reference sequence). V dropped 4 bases and J dropped 2; count of bases not matched to a gene: 7. The CDR3 loop reads CASSPGQGAPGANVLTF. The CDR3, as DNA: TGTGCCAGCAGCCCGGGACAGGGAGCCCCTGGGGCCAACGTCCTGACTTTC.

The rearrangement joins TRBV14 to TRBJ2-7; no clear D. Germline-derived CDR1 and CDR2 are SGHDN and FVKESK. The CDR3 length is 12 residues. V was trimmed by 2 bases and J by 9 bases, leaving 11 bases between them. The CDR3 sequence: CASSQYDASQYF. The CDR3 coding sequence is TGTGCCAGCAGCCAATACGACGCTTCGCAGTACTTC. Combining the CDR3 with reference TRBV14 and TRBJ2-7 gives the whole variable domain EAGVTQFPSHSVIEKGQTVTLRCDPISGHDNLYWYRRVMGKEIKFLLHFVKESKQDESGMPNNRFLAERTGGTYSTLKVQPAELEDSGVYFCASSQYDASQYFGPGTRLTVT.

CDR3: CASSSPGQGLHEQYF. In DNA, the CDR3 is TGTGCCAGCAGTTCTCCGGGACAGGGATTGCACGAGCAGTACTTC. The genes are TRBV5-4 and TRBJ2-7; 9 bases are a match to TRBD1. Germline-derived CDR1 and CDR2 are SGHNT and YYREEE (reference sequence). The CDR3 contains 15 residues. Trimming cost V 5 bases and J 5 bases; bases outside gene matches: 11.

The V and J genes are TRBV19 and TRBJ2-6; D is tentatively TRBD1 or TRBD2 (5 bases each). Germline CDR1 is LNHDA and CDR2 is SQIVND (reference sequence). V lost 9 bases to trimming and J lost 2 bases, with 8 bases between them. The CDR3 spans 13 residues. This CDR3 is CASRETGANVLTF. For the CDR3, the DNA is TGTGCCAGCAGGGAGACTGGGGCCAACGTCCTGACTTTC.

The V gene is TRBV9, the J gene TRBJ2-7, with a weak D call TRBD2 (6 bases). Trimming left V 0 bases short and J 0 bases short, with 10 bases between. CDR1 SGDLS and CDR2 YYNGEE come from the germline V gene. The CDR3 has 15 amino acids. The DNA for the CDR3 is TGTGCCAGCAGCGTAGGGTCTAGCGTCTCCTACGAGCAGTACTTC. Protein: CASSVGSSVSYEQYF.

CDR3 DNA: TGTGCCGCTCGGTCTACTAGCTCCTACGAGCAGTACTTC. Translated, it gives CAARSTSSYEQYF. The gene calls are TRBV10-3 and TRBJ2-7, with a possible D match to TRBD2 (5 bases). CDR3 size: 13 residues. Trimming shortened V by 11 bases and J by 0 bases, and 14 bases separated the two germline ends. The germline V gene encodes CDR1 ENHRY and CDR2 SYGVKD.

Concerning this clone: The junction departs from the called germline gene at one end, perhaps through a read error. The chain couples TRBV2 to TRBJ2-1; 9 bases agree with TRBD2. The CDR3 has 13 amino acids. The germline V gene has CDR1 SNHLY and CDR2 FYNNEI. The chain's CDR3 is CFSGSDSYNEQFF. CDR3 nucleotides: TGCTTTAGCGGGAGTGATTCCTACAATGAGCAGTTCTTC.

This clone was picked up a small number of times. The rearrangement uses TRBV10-3 and TRBJ1-2; 8 bases line up with TRBD1. The CDR3 has 13 residues. Germline V gene sequence: CDR1 ENHRY, CDR2 SYGVKD. J was trimmed by 2 bases and V by 10 bases; bases with no gene match: 6. The CDR3 spells CATWTGSNYGYTF. The CDR3 bases are TGTGCCACCTGGACAGGGTCCAACTATGGCTACACCTTC.

J is TRBJ1-1 and V is TRBV7-2; tentatively, D is TRBD1 (6 bases). Germline V lookup: CDR1 SGHTA, CDR2 FQGNSA. The ends were cut back, 2 bases at V and 3 bases at J, with 13 bases in the middle. The CDR3 is made up of 15 amino acids. CDR3 residues: CASSLSSGVHTEAFF. DNA for the CDR3: TGTGCCAGCAGCTTAAGTTCAGGGGTTCACACTGAAGCTTTCTTT.

The chain recombines TRBV4-1 with TRBJ2-7, with 11 bases matching TRBD2. Germline-derived CDR1 and CDR2 are MGHRA and YSYEKL. This CDR3 spans 16 amino acids. The V gene end was trimmed by 1 base and the J gene end by 4 bases; junction bases not matched to a gene: 6. The CDR3 here is CASSQATSGSRYEQYF. The CDR3 coding sequence is TGCGCCAGCAGCCAAGCTACTAGCGGGAGTAGATACGAGCAGTACTTC.

This chain connects TRBV7-6 to TRBJ2-7; the match to TRBD2 covers 7 bases. Germline loops: CDR1 SGHVS, CDR2 FNYEAQ. The CDR3 spans 15 residues. J was trimmed by 3 bases and V by 8 bases; bases with no gene match: 13. The DNA for the CDR3 is TGTGCCAGCGGGCGAATGCTGGGGGGGAACTACGAGCAGTACTTC. Translated, it gives CASGRMLGGNYEQYF.

This chain joins TRBV18 and TRBJ1-2, with D perhaps matching TRBD1 (5 bases). In germline, CDR1 is KGHSH, CDR2 LQKENI. V was pared by 5 bases and J by 3 bases, with 13 bases between. CDR3 length equals 14 residues. For the CDR3, the DNA is TGTGCCAGCTCAACGTTAGGGACCGACTATGGCTACACCTTC. Its protein product is CASSTLGTDYGYTF.